Listed below are T cell receptor beta chains from one sample, sequenced in a study of blood T cell repertoires in COVID-19. The protocol was immunoSEQ multiplex PCR, while the TCRdb copy is restricted to in-frame clones and leaves out a portion. The sample has 95,000 to 110,000 clones, nearly 90% seen once. Sequencing input: peripheral blood. These receptors were collected from a man in his forties or fifties in a cohort sampled during active COVID-19. Both conserved end residues are part of each CDR3. The D gene is left open where the match is weak. Only part of the rows carry a size: once, few, many, or a class if the clone is expanded.

j_gene	v_gene	abundance	d_gene	CDR3nt	CDR3aa
TRBJ2-5	TRBV7-6	NA	TRBD1	TGTGCCAGCAGCATGCGTCCGGGACAGGGAAAAGAGACCCAGTACTTC	CASSMRPGQGKETQYF
TRBJ1-4	TRBV6-2/TRBV6-3	NA	NA	TGTGCCAGCAGACCTGGACAGCTAAATGAAAAACTGTTTTTT	CASRPGQLNEKLFF
TRBJ1-4	TRBV5-1	NA	NA	TGCGCCAGCGGTAGCGGGGGCCTAGAAAAACTGTTTTTT	CASGSGGLEKLFF
TRBJ2-5	TRBV9	NA	NA	TGTGCCAGCAGCGTAGCCTCTCAAGAGACCCAGTACTTC	CASSVASQETQYF
TRBJ1-2	TRBV4-3	NA	TRBD1	TGCGCCAGCAGCCAAGTTCCAGGGGGTGGCTACACCTTC	CASSQVPGGGYTF
TRBJ2-3	TRBV19	NA	TRBD2	TGTGCCAGTACCAATCGACTAGCGGCGAGCACAGATACGCAGTATTTT	CASTNRLAASTDTQYF
TRBJ2-5	TRBV10-3	NA	TRBD2	TGTGCCACTGGGACTAGCGGACAAGAGACCCAGTACTTC	CATGTSGQETQYF
TRBJ1-2	TRBV12-3/TRBV12-4	NA	NA	TGTGCCAGCAGTTTGGGGCAGGGAAGTGGCTACACCTTC	CASSLGQGSGYTF
TRBJ1-1	TRBV3-1/TRBV3-2	NA	NA	TGTGCCAGCAGCCAAGGGGGGACATTGAACACTGAAGCTTTCTTT	CASSQGGTLNTEAFF
TRBJ2-3	TRBV2	NA	NA	TGTGCCAGCATGGATTCGGGGGCAGATACGCAGTATTTT	CASMDSGADTQYF
TRBJ2-5	TRBV6-5	NA	TRBD1	TGTGCCACCAGGGACAGGGGGCGCGAGGAGACCCAGTACTTC	CATRDRGREETQYF
TRBJ1-4	TRBV28	NA	TRBD1	TGTGCCAGCAGTTTGGACAGGGAGTCAAAACTGTTTTTT	CASSLDRESKLFF
TRBJ2-7	TRBV5-6	NA	NA	TGTGCCAGCAGCTTGGGTCGGGGGGCCGCTACCTACGAGCAGTACTTC	CASSLGRGAATYEQYF
TRBJ2-3	TRBV6-5	once	TRBD1	TGTGCCAGCAGTTACGGGACAGGGCAAGGAGATACGCAGTATTTT	CASSYGTGQGDTQYF
TRBJ2-3	TRBV5-6	once	TRBD2	TGTGCCAGCAGCTTGGGACTAGCGGGGGCTTCTTCGCAGTATTTT	CASSLGLAGASSQYF
TRBJ1-1	TRBV12-3/TRBV12-4	NA	NA	TGTGCCAGCACTTTCAGGAGGAGGGCTTTCTTT	CASTFRRRAFF
TRBJ2-1	TRBV28	NA	TRBD2	TGTGCCAGCAGTCCGACGGGGGGTCGATCCTACAATGAGCAGTTCTTC	CASSPTGGRSYNEQFF
TRBJ1-2	TRBV12-3/TRBV12-4	NA	NA	TGTGCCAGCAGCGGAGCGGGTCTCTATGGCTACACCTTC	CASSGAGLYGYTF
TRBJ2-1	TRBV5-1	NA	NA	TGCGCCAGCAGCCCGGCGGGAACGGGTTACAATGAGCAGTTCTTC	CASSPAGTGYNEQFF
TRBJ2-5	TRBV7-8	NA	NA	TGTGCCAGCAGCCCTCGGAGGGGCCGAGAGACCCAGTACTTC	CASSPRRGRETQYF
TRBJ2-5	TRBV19	NA	NA	TGTGCCAGTAGTATCAGTAATCCGTCGTGGAGTGAGACCCAGTACTTC	CASSISNPSWSETQYF
TRBJ2-1	TRBV7-2	once	TRBD2	TGTGCCAGCAGCCTACTAGCGGGGGGGCCGAGCAATGAGCAGTTCTTC	CASSLLAGGPSNEQFF
TRBJ1-5	TRBV15	NA	TRBD1	TGTGCCACCAGCACTAGACAGGGGGGCAATCAGCCCCAGCATTTT	CATSTRQGGNQPQHF
TRBJ1-1	TRBV2	once	NA	TGTGCCAGCTTTGGACACAGGACTGAAGCTTTCTTT	CASFGHRTEAFF
TRBJ1-2	TRBV5-5	NA	NA	TGTGCCAGCAGCCCCGCCCCACAGGGTAACTATGGCTACACCTTC	CASSPAPQGNYGYTF
TRBJ2-3	TRBV10-3	NA	NA	TGTGCCATCTCTAGTCTCGCAGATACGCAGTATTTT	CAISSLADTQYF
TRBJ2-1	TRBV19	NA	TRBD1	TGTGCCAGTAGGACAACAGGGGTCTACAATGAGCAGTTCTTC	CASRTTGVYNEQFF
TRBJ2-3	TRBV10-2	NA	TRBD1	TGCGCCAGCAGACACCGGGACAGCTATAGCACAGATACGCAGTATTTT	CASRHRDSYSTDTQYF
TRBJ2-7	TRBV7-9	NA	NA	TGTGCCAGCAGCCCGCGGTTGGGCGAGCAGTACTTC	CASSPRLGEQYF
TRBJ1-5	TRBV19	NA	NA	TGTGCACGACTCGCCTTTGGCAATCAGCCCCAGCATTTT	CARLAFGNQPQHF
TRBJ2-7	TRBV5-4	NA	TRBD2	TGTGCCAGCAGCTCCCTAGCGGGGGCGGGGGAGCAGTACTTC	CASSSLAGAGEQYF